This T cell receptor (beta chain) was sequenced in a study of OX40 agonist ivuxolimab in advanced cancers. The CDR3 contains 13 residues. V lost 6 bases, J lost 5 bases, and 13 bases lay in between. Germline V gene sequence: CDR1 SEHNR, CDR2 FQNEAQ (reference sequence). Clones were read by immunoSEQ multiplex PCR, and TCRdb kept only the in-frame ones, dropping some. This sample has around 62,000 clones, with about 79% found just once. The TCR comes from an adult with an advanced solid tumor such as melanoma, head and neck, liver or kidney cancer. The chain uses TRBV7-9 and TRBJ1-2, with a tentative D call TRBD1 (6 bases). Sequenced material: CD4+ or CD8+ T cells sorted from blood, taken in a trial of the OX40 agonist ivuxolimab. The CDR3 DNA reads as TGTGCCAGCAGGCTACAGGGAGAATATGGCTACACCTTC. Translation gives CASRLQGEYGYTF.